The sequence of this T cell receptor (beta chain) was determined in a study of neurological immune-mediated disorders. V dropped 7 bases and J dropped 0 bases, with 10 bases sitting between them. The CDR3 runs to 14 residues. Per the germline V gene, CDR1 is MNHNY and CDR2 is SVGAGI (reference sequence). PBMCs numbering 2 million and stored at -80 C yielded the unsorted libraries. This clonotype was counted many times. The making of cDNA relied on 5'RACE with 10-nucleotide random UMIs. TCRdb ran MiXCR on the 5' RACE reads and lists one entry per CDR3 protein. The table has 90,000 to 150,000 distinct CDR3 sequences, approximately 3.2% seen once.

This chain uses TRBV6-6 with TRBJ1-3; D is unresolved. Sequences were obtained from PBMCs. This TCR came from a woman aged 25 to 39 with multiple sclerosis. The CDR3 loop reads CASTRENSGNTIYF. In DNA, the CDR3 is TGTGCCAGCACCAGAGAGAACTCTGGAAACACCATATATTTT.